This TCR beta chain was retrieved from a study of identical twins. This clonotype has ten or more counts. V lost 2 bases, J lost 4 bases, and 12 bases lay in between. Germline-derived CDR1 and CDR2 are KGHSH and LQKENI. CDR3 length equals 15 residues. TCRdb re-derived calls from the 5' RACE reads in MiXCR, one entry per CDR3 protein. Found here are approximately 410,000 distinct CDR3 sequences, about 18% of them singletons; the top ten hold around 12%. The TCR was taken from a man aged 50 to 60 in good health. The sample comprised naive T cells sorted from blood. This chain connects TRBV18 to TRBJ1-3; D is perhaps TRBD1 (5 bases). For the CDR3, the DNA is TGTGCCAGCTCACCAAGCTCAGGGATCGGAAACACCATATATTTT. Its translation: CASSPSSGIGNTIYF.